What follows are 15 T cell receptor beta chains derived from one specimen sequenced in a study of blood T cell repertoires in COVID-19. Data came from immunoSEQ multiplex PCR; TCRdb stores just in-frame clones and leaves some out. The top ten clones hold about 4.5% of a sample with 250,000 or so clones, roughly 80% of them seen once. Sequencing input: peripheral blood. These receptors originate from a woman in her 70s with acute or convalescent COVID-19.

The chain links TRBV6-1 to TRBJ2-6; TRBD2 matches at 11 bases. This CDR3 comprises 19 residues. Losses at the gene ends were 2 bases for V and 1 base for J; bases not matched to a gene: 7. In germline, CDR1 is MNHNS, CDR2 SASEGT. CDR3 bases: TGTGCCAGCAGTGAATTCCTAGCGGGGGGACCATCTGGGGCCAACGTCCTGACTTTC. As protein: CASSEFLAGGPSGANVLTF.

This chain connects TRBV24-1 to TRBJ1-2; 10 bases are a match to TRBD1. This CDR3 has 15 amino acids. The V gene end was trimmed by 5 bases and the J gene end by 8 bases; junction bases not matched to a gene: 10. The germline V gene has CDR1 KGHDR and CDR2 SFDVKD. In nucleotides, the CDR3 is TGTGCCACCAGTGCCCGGGACAGGGGATCCTTCGGCTACACCTTC. Protein sequence: CATSARDRGSFGYTF.

This rearrangement joins TRBV4-3 to TRBJ1-4; tentative D call: TRBD1 (5 bases). The CDR3 is 15 amino acids. Germline V CDR1 and CDR2: LGHNA, YSLEER. Trimming cost V 2 bases and J 8 bases, with 15 bases left between them. Here the CDR3 DNA reads TGCGCCAGCAGCCAACGACAGTCTGAAGCCGAAAAACTGTTTTTT. This translates into CASSQRQSEAEKLFF.

The J gene is TRBJ2-3, the V gene TRBV4-3; 13 positions agree with TRBD2. Unmatched junction bases numbered 3, after V lost 3 bases and J lost 6 bases. Germline assignment: CDR1 LGHNA and CDR2 YSLEER. The CDR3 is 15 residues long. CDR3 amino acids: CASSQGLAGPDTQYF. The CDR3 region has the DNA TGCGCCAGCAGCCAGGGACTAGCGGGGCCGGATACGCAGTATTTT.

The chain uses TRBV28 and TRBJ1-3; 12 bases align to TRBD1. Trimming at V came to 2 bases and at J to 4 bases, leaving 6 bases not matched to a gene. This CDR3 spans 17 amino acids. Germline V lookup: CDR1 MDHEN, CDR2 SYDVKM. The CDR3 loop reads CASSLGGQGASGNTIYF. The CDR3 coding sequence is TGTGCCAGCAGTTTAGGGGGACAGGGGGCTTCGGGAAACACCATATATTTT.

This chain uses TRBV15 with TRBJ1-4, with no clear D. Trimming cost V 5 bases and J 6 bases, with 19 bases left between them. In germline, CDR1 is LNHNV, CDR2 YYDKDF (reference sequence). The CDR3 has 16 amino acids. The CDR3 protein is CATSHISSEFDEKLFF. The CDR3 DNA sequence: TGTGCCACCAGCCATATTTCCTCGGAGTTTGATGAAAAACTGTTTTTT.

This clone was detected only once. The gene calls are TRBV6-6 and TRBJ2-7; 7 positions match TRBD1. Germline CDR1 MNHNY, CDR2 SVGAGI (reference sequence). The length of the CDR3 is 12 residues. The junction had 3 bases not matched to a gene; V was cut back by 5 bases and J by 5 bases. The CDR3, as DNA: TGTGCCAGCAGTACAGGGGTCCACGAGCAGTACTTC. Translation: CASSTGVHEQYF.

This clone has a single count. The chain uses TRBV7-2 and TRBJ2-3; 12 nucleotides line up with TRBD1. CDR1 and CDR2 (germline): SGHTA, FQGNSA. This CDR3 spans 16 amino acids. The V and J ends lost 3 bases and 4 bases, in that order; junction bases with no gene match: 5. This CDR3 reads CASSLTGTGGPDTQYF. As DNA, the CDR3 is TGTGCCAGCAGCTTGACCGGGACAGGGGGCCCAGATACGCAGTATTTT.

The chain couples TRBV18 to TRBJ1-2, with D possibly TRBD1 on 5 matching bases. Germline V gene sequence: CDR1 KGHSH, CDR2 LQKENI. The CDR3 contains 16 residues. The V and J ends lost 0 bases and 2 bases respectively, with 13 bases between them. The CDR3 region is CASSPPSGGVNYGYTF. The CDR3 DNA sequence: TGTGCCAGCTCACCACCAAGTGGGGGGGTGAACTATGGCTACACCTTC.

The chain is built from TRBV18 and TRBJ1-3, with D tentatively TRBD1 (6 bases). Trimming cost V 3 bases and J 2 bases, with 8 bases left between them. CDR1 KGHSH and CDR2 LQKENI come from the germline V gene. The CDR3 is 14 amino acids. The CDR3 region has the DNA TGTGCCAGCTCACCCACAGGGACTGGAAACACCATATATTTT. This encodes CASSPTGTGNTIYF.

J is TRBJ2-3 and V is TRBV5-1, with 9 bases fitting TRBD2. CDR1 is SGHRS and CDR2 is YFSETQ in the germline V gene. This CDR3 region has 16 residues. The V and J ends lost 4 bases and 2 bases, in that order; junction bases with no gene match: 8. The CDR3 DNA is TGCGCCAGCAGCGAAGGAGCGGGGGGAAACACAGATACGCAGTATTTT. This gives the protein CASSEGAGGNTDTQYF.

The J gene is TRBJ1-3, the V gene TRBV16; D gene ambiguous. Germline CDR1 is KGHSY and CDR2 is FQNENV. V dropped 4 bases and J dropped 0 bases, with 13 bases sitting between them. The CDR3 is 16 amino acids. CDR3 in amino acids: CASSPHTGNSGNTIYF. The DNA of the CDR3 is TGTGCCAGCAGCCCTCACACGGGAAACTCTGGAAACACCATATATTTT.

In this sample, this clone turned up a few times. V is TRBV19 and J is TRBJ2-7; 8 nucleotides agree with TRBD1. The CDR3 is made up of 13 amino acids. Germline loops: CDR1 LNHDA, CDR2 SQIVND (reference sequence). V was pared by 10 bases and J by 2 bases, with 7 bases of the junction left unmatched. The CDR3 DNA follows: TGTGCCACCGGCAGGGGGCTGACCTACGAGCAGTACTTC. Protein: CATGRGLTYEQYF. Full variable domain (remainder filled in from reference TRBV19 and TRBJ2-7): DGGITQSPKYLFRKEGQNVTLSCEQNLNHDAMYWYRQDPGQGLRLIYYSQIVNDFQKGDIAEGYSVSREKKESFPLTVTSAQKNPTAFYLCATGRGLTYEQYFGPGTRLTVT.

This clone was found a few times. The chain uses TRBV19 and TRBJ1-1; D not resolved. Per germline, CDR1 LNHDA and CDR2 SQIVND (reference sequence). The CDR3 has 13 amino acids. V shed 5 bases and J shed 3 bases, with 10 bases lying between them. CDR3 coding DNA: TGTGCCAGTAGTGTGAGGGTTGACACTGAAGCTTTCTTT. Translating it yields CASSVRVDTEAFF.

V gene TRBV5-1 combines with J gene TRBJ2-7, with D possibly being TRBD1 (6 bases). This CDR3 comprises 14 residues. V lost 0 bases to trimming and J lost 2 bases, with 9 bases between them. Germline V gene data show CDR1 as SGHRS and CDR2 as YFSETQ. CDR3 nucleotide sequence: TGCGCCAGCAGCTTGGACAGGGAGACCTACGAGCAGTACTTC. Translation: CASSLDRETYEQYF. Full variable domain (outside the CDR3, taken from reference TRBV5-1 and TRBJ2-7): KAGVTQTPRYLIKTRGQQVTLSCSPISGHRSVSWYQQTPGQGLQFLFEYFSETQRNKGNFPGRFSGRQFSNSRSEMNVSTLELGDSALYLCASSLDRETYEQYFGPGTRLTVT.